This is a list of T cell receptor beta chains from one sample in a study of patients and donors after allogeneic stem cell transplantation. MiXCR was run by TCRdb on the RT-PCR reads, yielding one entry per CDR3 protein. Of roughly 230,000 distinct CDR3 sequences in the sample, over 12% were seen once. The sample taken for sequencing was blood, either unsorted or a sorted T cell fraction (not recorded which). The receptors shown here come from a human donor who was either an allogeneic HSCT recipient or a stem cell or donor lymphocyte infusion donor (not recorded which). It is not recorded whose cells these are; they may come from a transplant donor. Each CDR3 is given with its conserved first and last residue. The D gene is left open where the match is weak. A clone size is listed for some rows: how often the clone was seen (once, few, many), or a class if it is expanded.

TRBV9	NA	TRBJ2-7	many	CASSVSSGEQYF	TGTGCCAGCAGCGTATCTTCTGGCGAGCAGTACTTC
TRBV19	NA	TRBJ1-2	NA	CASSFTSGDTFYTF	TGTGCCAGTAGTTTTACCTCCGGGGACACATTCTACACCTTC
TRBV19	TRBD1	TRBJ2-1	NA	CASSPDRGASYNEQFF	TGTGCCAGTAGCCCTGACAGGGGGGCCTCCTACAATGAGCAGTTCTTC
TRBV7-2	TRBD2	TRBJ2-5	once	CASSLERGRSQYF	TGTGCCAGCAGCTTGGAGCGGGGGCGGTCCCAGTACTTC
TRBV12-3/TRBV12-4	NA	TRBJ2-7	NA	CASSGGRYSYEQYF	TGTGCCAGCAGTGGGGGGAGGTACTCCTACGAGCAGTACTTC
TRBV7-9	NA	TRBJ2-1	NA	CASSLTLGQYNEQFF	TGTGCCAGCAGCTTAACCTTAGGACAGTACAATGAGCAGTTCTTC
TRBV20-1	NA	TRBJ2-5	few	CSALRGRAGETQYF	TGCAGTGCTCTAAGGGGGAGAGCGGGGGAGACCCAGTACTTC
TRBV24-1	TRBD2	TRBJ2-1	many	CATSDFRGRARNEQFF	TGTGCCACCAGTGATTTTCGCGGGAGGGCACGCAATGAGCAGTTCTTC
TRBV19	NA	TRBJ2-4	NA	CASSITSGSPLAKNIQYF	TGTGCCAGTAGTATTACTAGTGGGAGTCCCCTAGCCAAAAACATTCAGTACTTC
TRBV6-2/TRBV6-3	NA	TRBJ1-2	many	CASRSVQVWDYGYTF	TGTGCCAGCAGATCTGTACAGGTCTGGGACTATGGCTACACCTTC
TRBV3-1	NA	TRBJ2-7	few	CASSQEYGRTLNYEQYF	TGTGCCAGCAGCCAAGAATATGGCCGGACGCTCAACTACGAGCAGTACTTC
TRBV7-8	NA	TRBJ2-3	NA	CASSLAVSSTDTQYF	TGTGCCAGCAGCTTAGCGGTCAGTAGCACAGATACGCAGTATTTT
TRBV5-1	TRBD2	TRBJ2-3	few	CASSSGLPGTDTQYF	TGCGCCAGCAGCTCGGGACTACCCGGCACAGATACGCAGTATTTT
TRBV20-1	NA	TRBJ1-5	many	CSARESYRPSQPQHF	TGCAGTGCTAGAGAGTCTTACAGGCCATCTCAGCCCCAGCATTTT
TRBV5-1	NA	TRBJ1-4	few	CASSWGLATKIEKLFF	TGCGCCAGCAGCTGGGGACTGGCAACGAAGATAGAAAAACTGTTTTTT
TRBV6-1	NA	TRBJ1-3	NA	CASLDRSSGNTIYF	TGTGCCAGCTTGGACCGATCCTCTGGAAACACCATATATTTT
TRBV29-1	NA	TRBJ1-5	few	CSVDFRNPNQPQHF	TGCAGCGTTGATTTCAGAAATCCCAATCAGCCCCAGCATTTT
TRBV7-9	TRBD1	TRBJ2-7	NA	CASSQDTGGSSYEQYF	TGTGCCAGCAGCCAGGATACAGGGGGAAGCTCCTACGAGCAGTACTTC
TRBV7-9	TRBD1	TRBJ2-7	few	CASSSQGGFNEQYF	TGTGCCAGCAGCTCACAGGGGGGATTCAACGAGCAGTACTTC
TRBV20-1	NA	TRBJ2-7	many	CSVDKRYF	TGCAGTGTAGATAAGCGGTACTTC